Reported below is one T cell receptor beta chain. The data stem from a study of blood T cell repertoires in COVID-19. V gave up 0 bases and J gave up 3 bases, with 14 bases separating them. CDR3 length: 16 amino acids. Germline V CDR1 and CDR2: MNHEY, SVGAGI. Here immunoSEQ multiplex PCR was the method, and the copy in TCRdb shows in-frame clones only, minus some. Of about 130,000 clones in the sample, 75% to 85% were seen once. J is TRBJ1-2 and V is TRBV6-5, with D perhaps TRBD1 (6 bases). This TCR came from a man aged 80 or over with acute or convalescent COVID-19. What was sequenced was peripheral blood. CDR3 region: CASSYSRGGRDYGYTF. The DNA of the CDR3 is TGTGCCAGCAGTTACTCTAGGGGGGGCCGGGACTATGGCTACACCTTC.